A selection of T cell receptor beta chains follows, all from one sample in a study of cytomegalovirus exposure and HLA in healthy donors. Assay: immunoSEQ multiplex PCR; the TCRdb copy retains only in-frame clones and omits some. The sample records under 150,000 clones, approximately 79% being singletons. Sequenced sample: PBMCs. The receptors here all came from a woman aged 40 to 49 in good health and CMV-seropositive. CDR3s include the opening cysteine and the closing phenylalanine or tryptophan. Fields, in order: D gene, J gene, V gene, clone size, CDR3 protein, CDR3 DNA. A D gene is named only where the DNA matches it firmly. Where a row states a size, it is once, few, many or the class of an expanded clone; other rows omit it.

D: TRBD1
J: TRBJ1-1
V: TRBV5-1
size: .
CDR3: CASSPGQGEGNTEAFF
DNA: TGCGCCAGCAGCCCGGGACAGGGGGAAGGGAACACTGAAGCTTTCTTT

D: TRBD1
J: TRBJ2-2
V: TRBV5-1
size: few
CDR3: CASSPTARDRVPGELFF
DNA: TGCGCCAGCAGCCCGACCGCCCGGGACAGGGTTCCCGGGGAGCTGTTTTTT

D: .
J: TRBJ2-5
V: TRBV2
size: .
CDR3: CASSEALKTQYF
DNA: TGTGCCAGCAGTGAAGCTCTTAAGACCCAGTACTTC

D: TRBD1
J: TRBJ1-1
V: TRBV11-2
size: .
CDR3: CASSLRQGGTEAFF
DNA: TGTGCCAGCAGCTTACGACAGGGAGGCACTGAAGCTTTCTTT

D: TRBD1
J: TRBJ1-6
V: TRBV6-1
size: .
CDR3: CASTTGQGAQSPLHF
DNA: TGTGCCAGCACCACGGGACAGGGGGCACAATCACCCCTCCACTTT

D: TRBD2
J: TRBJ2-1
V: TRBV10-3
size: once
CDR3: CAISRGGNEQFF
DNA: TGTGCCATCAGTCGGGGGGGCAATGAGCAGTTCTTC

D: .
J: TRBJ1-3
V: TRBV6-1
size: .
CDR3: CASSADGVGNTIYF
DNA: TGTGCCAGCAGCGCCGACGGGGTTGGAAACACCATATATTTT

D: TRBD1
J: TRBJ1-2
V: TRBV5-1
size: .
CDR3: CASSLKTGVGYGYTF
DNA: TGCGCCAGCAGCTTGAAGACAGGGGTCGGCTATGGCTACACCTTC

D: TRBD1
J: TRBJ2-7
V: TRBV28
size: .
CDR3: CASSLGDRVYEQYF
DNA: TGTGCCAGCAGTTTAGGGGACAGGGTCTACGAGCAGTACTTC

D: .
J: TRBJ1-2
V: TRBV28
size: once
CDR3: CASTRWAEPCGYTF
DNA: TGTGCCAGCACTCGGTGGGCAGAACCCTGTGGCTACACCTTC

D: .
J: TRBJ1-6
V: TRBV9
size: .
CDR3: CASSAGQPSYNSPLHF
DNA: TGTGCCAGCAGCGCAGGACAGCCGTCCTATAATTCACCCCTCCACTTT

D: .
J: TRBJ2-1
V: TRBV6-1
size: .
CDR3: CASSESPRFEQFF
DNA: TGTGCCAGCAGTGAAAGCCCACGTTTTGAGCAGTTCTTC

D: TRBD1
J: TRBJ2-1
V: TRBV19
size: few
CDR3: CASRSAGQATTYNEQFF
DNA: TGTGCCAGTAGGAGCGCGGGACAGGCAACGACCTACAATGAGCAGTTCTTC

D: TRBD1
J: TRBJ1-1
V: TRBV7-2
size: .
CDR3: CASSLGTGWAFF
DNA: TGTGCCAGCAGCTTAGGGACAGGCTGGGCTTTCTTT

D: .
J: TRBJ1-1
V: TRBV6-1
size: many
CDR3: CASLFGGAANTEAFF
DNA: TGTGCCAGCTTATTTGGTGGGGCAGCGAACACTGAAGCTTTCTTT

D: TRBD1
J: TRBJ2-5
V: TRBV6-5
size: .
CDR3: CASSEMLGTGNQYF
DNA: TGTGCCAGCAGTGAAATGTTAGGGACAGGGAACCAGTACTTC

D: .
J: TRBJ2-2
V: TRBV28
size: .
CDR3: CASSLGGTGELFF
DNA: TGTGCCAGCAGTCTTGGGGGGACCGGGGAGCTGTTTTTT

D: TRBD2
J: TRBJ2-1
V: TRBV6-1
size: .
CDR3: CASSEFWLAGARNEQFF
DNA: TGTGCCAGCAGTGAATTTTGGCTAGCGGGGGCCAGAAATGAGCAGTTCTTC

D: .
J: TRBJ1-4
V: TRBV5-1
size: .
CDR3: CASSLEGGANEKLFF
DNA: TGCGCCAGCAGCTTGGAGGGAGGGGCTAATGAAAAACTGTTTTTT

D: .
J: TRBJ2-7
V: TRBV19
size: .
CDR3: CASLAGNSYEQYF
DNA: TGTGCCAGTTTAGCCGGCAACTCCTACGAGCAGTACTTC

D: .
J: TRBJ1-2
V: TRBV19
size: .
CDR3: CASSIAMRYTF
DNA: TGTGCCAGTAGTATAGCAATGCGGTACACCTTC

D: TRBD1
J: TRBJ2-7
V: TRBV10-1
size: .
CDR3: CASSESVGQGVNEQYF
DNA: TGCGCCAGCAGTGAGTCGGTAGGACAGGGGGTCAACGAGCAGTACTTC

D: .
J: TRBJ2-5
V: TRBV5-6
size: .
CDR3: CASSLVAVETQYF
DNA: TGTGCCAGCAGCTTGGTAGCGGTCGAGACCCAGTACTTC

D: TRBD1
J: TRBJ1-1
V: TRBV27
size: .
CDR3: CASRSRTGLKTEAFF
DNA: TGTGCCAGCAGATCACGGACAGGGCTTAAAACTGAAGCTTTCTTT

D: .
J: TRBJ2-3
V: TRBV5-6
size: .
CDR3: CASSLYRADTQYF
DNA: TGTGCCAGCAGCTTATACAGGGCAGATACGCAGTATTTT

D: .
J: TRBJ2-1
V: TRBV14
size: .
CDR3: CASSPRDSAYNEQFF
DNA: TGTGCCAGCAGCCCCCGAGACTCCGCCTACAATGAGCAGTTCTTC

D: .
J: TRBJ2-7
V: TRBV15
size: .
CDR3: CATSRGQTYEQYF
DNA: TGTGCCACCAGCAGGGGACAAACCTACGAGCAGTACTTC

D: .
J: TRBJ1-2
V: TRBV29-1
size: .
CDR3: CSVDLLIYGYTF
DNA: TGCAGCGTTGATCTACTTATCTATGGCTACACCTTC

D: .
J: TRBJ1-2
V: TRBV30
size: .
CDR3: CAWTPRGLNYGYTF
DNA: TGTGCCTGGACCCCCCGCGGGTTGAACTATGGCTACACCTTC

D: TRBD2
J: TRBJ2-2
V: TRBV4-1
size: .
CDR3: CASSQDPTSGYNTGELFF
DNA: TGCGCCAGCAGCCAAGATCCGACTAGCGGATATAACACCGGGGAGCTGTTTTTT

D: TRBD1
J: TRBJ2-4
V: TRBV6-6
size: .
CDR3: CASSYPTGAPKNIQYF
DNA: TGTGCCAGCAGTTACCCCACAGGGGCTCCCAAAAACATTCAGTACTTC

D: .
J: TRBJ2-7
V: TRBV18
size: .
CDR3: CASSRDSKYYEQYF
DNA: TGTGCCAGCTCTAGAGACAGTAAATACTACGAGCAGTACTTC

D: .
J: TRBJ2-1
V: TRBV9
size: few
CDR3: CASSVDVTGIYNEQFF
DNA: TGTGCCAGCAGCGTAGACGTCACAGGGATCTACAATGAGCAGTTCTTC

D: .
J: TRBJ1-2
V: TRBV19
size: .
CDR3: CASSPDGYTF
DNA: TGTGCCAGTAGCCCAGATGGCTACACCTTC

D: .
J: TRBJ2-6
V: TRBV2
size: .
CDR3: CASSDAGADFRGANVLTF
DNA: TGTGCCAGCAGTGATGCGGGGGCGGATTTTCGTGGGGCCAACGTCCTGACTTTC